Each of the 21 T cell receptor beta chains below was sequenced from the same sample in a study of blood T cell repertoires in COVID-19. Profiling relied on immunoSEQ multiplex PCR, and the TCRdb table lists in-frame clones only, not all of them. Counted here are approximately 170,000 clones, around four fifths occurring once; the ten biggest clones make up approximately 4%. The sequenced sample was PBMCs or T cells enriched from blood (not recorded which). These TCRs come from a woman in her fifties or sixties in a cohort exposed to, infected with or recovered from COVID-19 (not recorded which).

This clone was seen a few times. The V and J genes are TRBV5-1 and TRBJ1-1; 9 bases are a match to TRBD1. Trimming took 6 bases from V and 4 from J; bases not matched to a gene: 7. The CDR3 length is 14 residues. CDR1 is SGHRS and CDR2 is YFSETQ in the germline V gene. CDR3 nucleotides: TGCGCCAGCATGCCCCAGACAGGGGGCACTGAAGCTTTCTTT. It codes for CASMPQTGGTEAFF.

The table lists this clone with a few counts. The J gene is TRBJ2-3, the V gene TRBV5-4, with D possibly being TRBD2 (5 bases). The CDR3 is made up of 17 amino acids. CDR1 is SGHNT and CDR2 is YYREEE in the germline V gene (reference sequence). V lost 3 bases and J 1 base, leaving 18 bases between the germline ends. For the CDR3, the DNA is TGTGCCAGCAGCTCCAGCCGGGTAGCGAGACGCACAGATACGCAGTATTTT. This translates into CASSSSRVARRTDTQYF.

The chain recombines TRBV24-1 with TRBJ2-5; D gene uncertain. The V gene lost 5 bases and the J gene lost 0 bases, with 12 bases spanning the gap. The germline gives CDR1 KGHDR, CDR2 SFDVKD. The CDR3 loop spans 15 amino acids. The CDR3 is CATSGANRDQETQYF. CDR3 bases: TGTGCCACCAGTGGTGCTAACCGGGACCAAGAGACCCAGTACTTC.

This clone was detected only once. The chain uses TRBV4-2 and TRBJ1-1, with D perhaps TRBD1 (6 bases). The germline V gene encodes CDR1 LGHNA and CDR2 YNFKEQ. CDR3 size: 14 residues. V dropped 0 bases and J dropped 8 bases, with 13 bases sitting between them. CDR3 DNA sequence: TGTGCCAGCAGCCAAGATCAGGGGTACAGGGAAGCTTTCTTT. Translating it yields CASSQDQGYREAFF.

The gene calls are TRBV30 and TRBJ2-7; D is perhaps TRBD1 (5 bases). Germline V CDR1 and CDR2: GTSNPN, SVGIG (reference sequence). The CDR3 extends over 14 amino acids. V gave up 0 bases and J gave up 2 bases, with 11 bases separating them. The CDR3 DNA is TGTGCCTGGAGTGTTTACGACAGTCCCTACGAGCAGTACTTC. Translation gives CAWSVYDSPYEQYF.

The J gene is TRBJ2-7, the V gene TRBV4-3; 7 bases match TRBD1. This CDR3 has 14 residues. The germline CDR1 and CDR2 sequences are LGHNA and YSLEER. J was trimmed by 5 bases and V by 4 bases; bases with no gene match: 8. CDR3 sequence (DNA): TGCGCCAGCAGCCGAGCCACAGGGGTGAACGAGCAGTACTTC. This sequence encodes CASSRATGVNEQYF.

The chain uses TRBV5-4 and TRBJ2-1, with 9 bases lining up with TRBD2. Per germline, CDR1 SGHNT and CDR2 YYREEE (reference sequence). The V and J ends lost 1 base and 5 bases, in that order; junction bases with no gene match: 4. The CDR3 length is 15 residues. CDR3 loop: CASSLSLAGHNEQFF. CDR3 bases: TGTGCCAGCAGCTTGTCTCTAGCGGGACACAATGAGCAGTTCTTC.

The chain carries TRBV28 and TRBJ1-1, with D hard to call. CDR3 length equals 12 residues. CDR1 is MDHEN and CDR2 is SYDVKM in the germline V gene. The V and J ends lost 3 bases and 5 bases respectively, with 7 bases between them. The CDR3: CASSFGGTEAFF. CDR3 nucleotides: TGTGCCAGCAGTTTCGGTGGTACTGAAGCTTTCTTT. The variable domain in full, completed from reference TRBV28 and TRBJ1-1, reads DVKVTQSSRYLVKRTGEKVFLECVQDMDHENMFWYRQDPGLGLRLIYFSYDVKMKEKGDIPEGYSVSREKKERFSLILESASTNQTSMYLCASSFGGTEAFFGQGTRLTVV.

By share, this clone ranks as medium-sized. This chain links TRBV6-5 with TRBJ1-1, with 7 bases matching TRBD1. Germline trimming cut 6 bases from V and 3 bases from J; bases unmatched to any gene: 4. The CDR3 spans 13 residues. CDR1 is MNHEY, CDR2 SVGAGI, per germline. The CDR3 spells CASRTGPHTEAFF. The CDR3 coding sequence is TGTGCCAGCAGGACAGGGCCTCACACTGAAGCTTTCTTT.

The genes are TRBV4-1 and TRBJ1-2, with TRBD1 identical over 7 bases. CDR1 is MGHRA and CDR2 is YSYEKL in the germline V gene. The CDR3 is 13 amino acids. The ends lost 0 bases at V and 9 bases at J; junction bases unmatched: 4. CDR3 coding DNA: TGCGCCAGCAGCCAAGATCGGGACAGTAGCTACACCTTC. This sequence encodes CASSQDRDSSYTF.

The chain has TRBV27 and TRBJ1-1; a weak D match, TRBD1 (6 bases). The V end was cut by 6 bases, the J end by 11 bases, with 16 bases between. CDR1 is MNHEY, CDR2 SMNVEV, per germline (reference sequence). There are 12 residues in the CDR3. In DNA form, the CDR3 reads TGTGCCAGCAGGGAACAGGGCGGGCATGCTTTCTTT. The encoded protein is CASREQGGHAFF.

This clone appeared a few times. Since the CDR3 does not end with the conserved phenylalanine or tryptophan, this likely comes from a read error. No DNA is shown, since the ends of the CDR3 on it are uncertain; the CDR3 is the one TCRdb lists. CDR3 region: CASSAGLAG. The chain employs TRBV10-1 and TRBJ2-7; TRBD2 was called by the table and not checked on the DNA. Per germline, CDR1 WNHNN and CDR2 SYGVQD (reference sequence). With termini counted, the CDR3 has 9 amino acids.

This clone was detected only once. In DNA, the CDR3 is TGTGCCAGCAGTTTAGAAGGGAGGGCCATGGAGACCCAGTACTTC. Its translation is CASSLEGRAMETQYF. The V gene is TRBV28, the J gene TRBJ2-5; 7 bases align to TRBD2. CDR1 is MDHEN, CDR2 SYDVKM, per germline. This CDR3 spans 15 amino acids. V dropped 2 bases and J dropped 5; count of bases not matched to a gene: 8.

The chain carries TRBV5-1 and TRBJ2-1; 8 bases match TRBD1. This CDR3 has 15 amino acids. Germline lookup yields CDR1 SGHRS and CDR2 YFSETQ. The V and J ends lost 2 bases and 5 bases, in that order; junction bases with no gene match: 6. DNA of the CDR3: TGCGCCAGCAGCTTAACGGACAGGGAAAACAATGAGCAGTTCTTC. This sequence encodes CASSLTDRENNEQFF.

The rearrangement uses TRBV29-1 and TRBJ2-1; D possibly corresponds to TRBD2 (5 bases). CDR1 SQVTM and CDR2 ANQGSEA come from the germline V gene. This CDR3 is built from 13 residues. Here the CDR3 reads CSLRDPRLREQFF. CDR3 coding DNA: TGCAGTTTGAGGGATCCCCGATTACGCGAGCAGTTCTTC.

This chain joins TRBV3-1 (or the pseudogene TRBV3-2) and TRBJ2-1; no clear D. CDR3 length: 15 amino acids. Per germline, CDR1 LGHDT and CDR2 YNNKEL (reference sequence). V was cut by 1 base and J by 6 bases, with 13 bases left in between. The CDR3 DNA reads TGTGCCAGCAGCCAAGGGTCGGCCAGGTTCAATGAGCAGTTCTTC. This codes for CASSQGSARFNEQFF.

CDR3: CASSPTYGMNTEAFF. In DNA, the CDR3 is TGTGCCAGCAGCCCCACTTACGGGATGAACACTGAAGCTTTCTTT. The chain uses TRBV11-2 and TRBJ1-1, with D unresolved. Germline V gene data show CDR1 as SGHAT and CDR2 as FQNNGV. V lost 5 bases and J 0 bases, leaving 13 bases between the germline ends. The CDR3 is 15 amino acids.

J is TRBJ2-7 and V is TRBV5-1, with TRBD1 matching 8 bases. The CDR3 length is 14 residues. Trimming took 2 bases from V and 2 from J; bases not matched to a gene: 3. Germline CDR1 reads SGHRS; CDR2 reads YFSETQ. CDR3 in amino acids: CASSFGQGTYEQYF. Written as DNA, the CDR3 is TGCGCCAGCAGCTTCGGACAGGGAACCTACGAGCAGTACTTC.

The table lists this clone with a few counts. This chain connects TRBV27 to TRBJ1-2; 7 bases match TRBD1. The junction had 7 bases not matched to a gene; V was cut back by 11 bases and J by 4 bases. Germline loops: CDR1 MNHEY, CDR2 SMNVEV (reference sequence). CDR3 length equals 12 residues. The CDR3 protein is CACGSGGYGYTF. The CDR3 bases are TGTGCCTGCGGTTCAGGGGGCTATGGCTACACCTTC.

The chain employs TRBV10-3 and TRBJ1-2; a weak D match, TRBD1 (6 bases). The CDR3 spans 16 residues. V lost 3 bases to trimming and J lost 2 bases, with 16 bases between them. Germline CDR1 ENHRY, CDR2 SYGVKD. Here the CDR3 reads CAISEGQTLWNYGYTF. Here the CDR3 DNA reads TGTGCCATCAGTGAAGGACAGACGTTGTGGAACTATGGCTACACCTTC.

The V and J genes are TRBV29-1 and TRBJ2-1; the D gene is possibly TRBD2 (6 bases). CDR1 and CDR2 from the germline V gene are SQVTM and ANQGSEA. The CDR3 consists of 14 residues. V gave up 7 bases and J gave up 4 bases, with 17 bases separating them. The CDR3 loop reads CSAFGGTFYNEQFF. CDR3 DNA: TGCAGCGCCTTTGGAGGGACTTTTTACAATGAGCAGTTCTTC.